One sample yielded the 20 T cell receptor beta chains listed below, sequenced in a study of type 1 regulatory T cells. Study conclusions and caveats: Type 1 regulatory T cells had a more restricted TCR repertoire than non-type 1 regulatory T cells.

TCRdb reanalysed the reads using MiXCR and keeps one entry per CDR3 protein. This table has 70,000 or so distinct CDR3 sequences, under 25% appearing once. These receptors have no identified antigens. The sequenced sample consisted of cultured type 1 regulatory T (Tr1) cells, either the whole culture or a sorted fraction (not recorded which). The receptors originated from a human donor in good health.

This clonotype was counted between two and nine times. The rearrangement joins TRBV5-1 to TRBJ2-3; D not resolved. The CDR3 is 15 residues long. CDR1 and CDR2 (germline): SGHRS, YFSETQ. V was clipped by 0 bases and J by 0 bases, with 8 bases between them. CDR3 sequence (DNA): TGCGCCAGCAGCTTGGACGGCAGGAGCACAGATACGCAGTATTTT. Protein sequence: CASSLDGRSTDTQYF.

This clonotype was seen a handful of times. This chain uses TRBV2 with TRBJ2-7, with TRBD1 as a possible D gene (6 bases). Germline assignment: CDR1 SNHLY and CDR2 FYNNEI. Between the trimmed V and J ends, which lost 4 bases and 2 bases, there was a span of 9 bases. The CDR3 is made up of 13 amino acids. The CDR3 nucleotides read TGTGCCAGCAGTGGGACAGCAACCTACGAGCAGTACTTC. This sequence encodes CASSGTATYEQYF.

CDR3 region: CSVDEREGVYNEQFF. CDR3 DNA: TGCAGCGTTGACGAGCGGGAGGGGGTTTACAATGAGCAGTTCTTC. The rearrangement links TRBV29-1 to TRBJ2-1; 10 positions match TRBD2. Looked up from germline, CDR1 is SQVTM and CDR2 is ANQGSEA. Trimming cost V 3 bases and J 4 bases; bases outside gene matches: 6. This CDR3 comprises 15 residues.

This clonotype has just a few counts. The V and J genes are TRBV12-3 or TRBV12-4 and TRBJ1-2; no definite D call. This CDR3 comprises 11 residues. Trimming removed 3 bases from V and 8 bases from J, with 7 bases in between. This CDR3 reads CASSFKFGYTF. Written as DNA, the CDR3 is TGTGCCAGCAGTTTTAAGTTCGGCTACACCTTC.

The chain is built from TRBV20-1 and TRBJ2-7; D unresolved. V was trimmed by 5 bases and J by 0 bases, leaving 14 bases between them. The CDR3 covers 14 residues. Germline values: CDR1 DFQATT, CDR2 SNEGSKA (reference sequence). DNA of the CDR3: TGCAGTGCTGGAGTCATAGTTTCCTCCTACGAGCAGTACTTC. Translated, it gives CSAGVIVSSYEQYF.

This clonotype occurred a few times. The V and J genes are TRBV5-5 and TRBJ1-2; a possible D gene is TRBD1 (6 bases). Germline V gene data show CDR1 as SGHKS and CDR2 as YYEKEE (reference sequence). The CDR3 consists of 15 residues. The V end was cut by 1 base, the J end by 2 bases, with 12 bases between. The CDR3: CASSLTGPVNYGYTF. Written as DNA, the CDR3 is TGTGCCAGCAGCTTGACAGGGCCAGTAAACTATGGCTACACCTTC.

This clonotype has a count of ten or more. The V call is TRBV7-2, the J call TRBJ2-6; D is undetermined. Germline V lookup: CDR1 SGHTA, CDR2 FQGNSA. CDR3 size: 14 residues. V was pared by 11 bases and J by 4 bases, with 15 bases between. CDR3 residues: CACSKTLGANVLTF. The CDR3, as DNA: TGTGCCTGCTCCAAAACCCTCGGGGCCAACGTCCTGACTTTC. The variable domain in full, completed from reference TRBV7-2 and TRBJ2-6, reads GAGVSQSPSNKVTEKGKDVELRCDPISGHTALYWYRQSLGQGLEFLIYFQGNSAPDKSGLPSDRFSAERTGGSVSTLTIQRTQQEDSAVYLCACSKTLGANVLTFGAGSRLTVL.

This clonotype was seen only once. This CDR3 is CATSRGLGDTGLTNIQYF. The CDR3 nucleotides are TGTGCCACCAGCAGAGGCCTGGGAGATACGGGACTGACAAACATTCAGTACTTC. This rearrangement joins TRBV15 to TRBJ2-4; D perhaps matches TRBD2 (6 bases). The CDR3 is made up of 18 amino acids. Looked up from germline, CDR1 is LNHNV and CDR2 is YYDKDF (reference sequence). Trimming stripped 1 base from V and 6 bases from J, with 22 bases between.

The chain is built from TRBV7-2 and TRBJ1-2; tentative D call: TRBD1 (5 bases). Germline V lookup: CDR1 SGHTA, CDR2 FQGNSA. V lost 4 bases and J lost 8, with 17 bases in between. The CDR3 consists of 14 residues. The CDR3 sequence: CASSSYRTAMGYTF. CDR3 DNA: TGTGCCAGCAGCTCCTACAGGACTGCTATGGGCTACACCTTC.

The chain has TRBV20-1 and TRBJ1-1, with D unclear. V lost 3 bases, J lost 3 bases, and 2 bases lay in between. The CDR3 contains 10 residues. CDR1 is DFQATT and CDR2 is SNEGSKA in the germline V gene (reference sequence). The CDR3 DNA follows: TGCAGTGCTAGGTACACTGAAGCTTTCTTT. Its translation: CSARYTEAFF.

V and J are TRBV9 and TRBJ2-3, with D possibly being TRBD1 (7 bases). There are 15 residues in the CDR3. The ends were cut back, 2 bases at V and 7 bases at J, with 17 bases in the middle. Germline CDR1 and CDR2: SGDLS and YYNGEE. The CDR3 DNA reads TGTGCCAGCAGCGTTCAGGGGGGTGCGATGTATACGCAGTATTTT. Translating gives CASSVQGGAMYTQYF.

V gene TRBV12-3 or TRBV12-4 combines with J gene TRBJ2-6; D gene unclear. Trimming left V 5 bases short and J 3 bases short, with 5 bases between. The CDR3 totals 13 residues. Here the CDR3 reads CASSQGGANVLTF. The CDR3 DNA reads as TGTGCCAGCAGTCAAGGTGGGGCCAACGTCCTGACTTTC.

The rearrangement joins TRBV19 to TRBJ2-1; D is uncertain. The CDR3 extends over 13 amino acids. Germline-derived CDR1 and CDR2 are LNHDA and SQIVND (reference sequence). Trimming pared 6 bases from V and 8 bases from J, leaving 14 bases between. In nucleotides, the CDR3 is TGTGCCAGTAGGGCGTCACGGACGGATGAGCAGTTCTTC. Amino acid sequence: CASRASRTDEQFF.

This clonotype was seen repeatedly, ten times or more. The genes are TRBV5-8 and TRBJ1-2; 9 bases fit TRBD1. Germline V gene sequence: CDR1 SGHTS, CDR2 YDEGEE. V was pared by 4 bases and J by 0 bases, with 4 bases of the junction left unmatched. There are 15 residues in the CDR3. CDR3 sequence: CASSPGDRANYGYTF. CDR3 DNA: TGTGCCAGCAGCCCCGGGGACAGGGCTAACTATGGCTACACCTTC.

This clonotype was found a few times. The chain recombines TRBV11-2 with TRBJ1-2, with 9 bases identical to TRBD1. V lost 5 bases to trimming and J lost 4 bases; unmatched junction nucleotides: 8. CDR3 size: 15 residues. The germline CDR1 and CDR2 sequences are SGHAT and FQNNGV. As DNA, the CDR3 is TGTGCCAGCAGCCAAGGACAGGGGAAGTCCTATGGCTACACCTTC. Translating gives CASSQGQGKSYGYTF.

This clonotype showed up many times. This rearrangement joins TRBV20-1 to TRBJ2-2; TRBD1 matches at 7 bases. The CDR3 length is 14 residues. CDR1 is DFQATT, CDR2 SNEGSKA, per germline (reference sequence). The V and J ends lost 5 bases and 6 bases, in that order; junction bases with no gene match: 9. The CDR3, as DNA: TGCAGTGCTTATATGACAGGGTTGGCCGGGGAGCTGTTTTTT. Amino acid sequence: CSAYMTGLAGELFF.

The genes are TRBV20-1 and TRBJ2-2; D is unresolved. The length of the CDR3 is 13 residues. From germline, CDR1 is DFQATT and CDR2 SNEGSKA (reference sequence). Trimming took off 5 bases at V and 4 bases at J, with 11 bases between the two ends. The CDR3 region has the DNA TGCAGTGCTCCAACAGCTACCACCGGGGAGCTGTTTTTT. Its translation: CSAPTATTGELFF.

This clonotype has more than one count but fewer than ten. The gene calls are TRBV3-1 and TRBJ2-5; the match to TRBD2 covers 12 bases. This CDR3 contains 16 residues. Germline CDR1 LGHDT, CDR2 YNNKEL (reference sequence). The trim removed 0 bases at V and 9 bases at J, leaving 8 bases unmatched. Written as DNA, the CDR3 is TGTGCCAGCAGCCAAGATGAACTAGCGGGAGGTCTTCCCCAGTACTTC. It specifies CASSQDELAGGLPQYF.

This clonotype occurred many times. V usage is TRBV5-1 and J usage is TRBJ2-1; 12 positions agree with TRBD2. In germline, CDR1 is SGHRS, CDR2 YFSETQ. This CDR3 comprises 15 residues. Trimming cost V 4 bases and J 5 bases; bases outside gene matches: 4. CDR3 loop: CASSTGLAGHNEQFF. In nucleotides, the CDR3 is TGCGCCAGCAGCACGGGACTAGCGGGTCACAATGAGCAGTTCTTC.

V is TRBV29-1 and J is TRBJ2-5, with unresolved D. Germline V gives CDR1 SQVTM, CDR2 ANQGSEA. The CDR3 loop spans 11 amino acids. V shed 7 bases and J shed 2 bases, with 8 bases lying between them. The CDR3 spells CSAARQETQYF. CDR3 in DNA: TGCAGCGCTGCGCGGCAAGAGACCCAGTACTTC.